The T cell receptor beta chain under discussion was sequenced for a study of cytomegalovirus exposure and HLA in healthy donors. On the study more broadly: Findings of an earlier analysis included 117 million unique TCR beta sequences from 170 million or so T cells. Notes on the study in general: Researchers reported in a later analysis that a missense DCLRE1C variant was tied to TCR beta V- and J-gene trimming.

The CDR3 contains 15 residues. Per germline, CDR1 LGHNT and CDR2 FRNRAP. Deletions cut 2 bases from V and 0 bases from J, with 10 bases between. A remark on this clone: Its target is not known.

With 60 Vbeta and 13 Jbeta primers, the PCR was carried out. TCRdb keeps only in-frame clones here, not all; method: immunoSEQ multiplex PCR. Its table records about 170,000 clones. J is TRBJ1-1 and V is TRBV12-5; D is uncertain. The sequenced sample was PBMCs. This clonotype was sampled from a woman in her sixties in good health and CMV-seronegative. In nucleotides, the CDR3 is TGTGCTAGTGGTTTGTTTGTGACTCTGAACACTGAAGCTTTCTTT. Amino acid sequence: CASGLFVTLNTEAFF. Together with reference TRBV12-5 and TRBJ1-1, the CDR3 gives the full variable domain: DARVTQTPRHKVTEMGQEVTMRCQPILGHNTVFWYRQTMMQGLELLAYFRNRAPLDDSGMPKDRFSAEMPDATLATLKIQPSEPRDSAVYFCASGLFVTLNTEAFFGQGTRLTVV.